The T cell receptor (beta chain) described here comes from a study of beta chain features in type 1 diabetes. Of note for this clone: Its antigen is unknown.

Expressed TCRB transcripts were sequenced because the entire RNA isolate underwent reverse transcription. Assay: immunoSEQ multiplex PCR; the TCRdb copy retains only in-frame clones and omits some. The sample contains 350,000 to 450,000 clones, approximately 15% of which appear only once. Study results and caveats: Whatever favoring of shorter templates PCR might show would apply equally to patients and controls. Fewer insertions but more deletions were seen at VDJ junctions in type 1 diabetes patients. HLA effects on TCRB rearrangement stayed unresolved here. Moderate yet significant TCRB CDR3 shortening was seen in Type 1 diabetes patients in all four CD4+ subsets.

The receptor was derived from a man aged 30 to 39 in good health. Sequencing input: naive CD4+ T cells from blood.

CDR3 residues: CASSVAGGTQYF. CDR3 DNA sequence: TGTGCCAGCAGCGTAGCGGGGGGTACGCAGTATTTT. The rearrangement uses TRBV9 and TRBJ2-3; 7 bases align to TRBD2. Unmatched junction bases numbered 0, after V lost 0 bases and J lost 8 bases. Germline CDR1 SGDLS, CDR2 YYNGEE. The CDR3 covers 12 residues.